What follows are 8 T cell receptor beta chains derived from one specimen sequenced in a study of cytomegalovirus exposure and HLA in healthy donors. Generated by immunoSEQ multiplex PCR, the TCRdb table keeps only in-frame clones and is missing some. The profile covers about 200,000 clones, with less than 90% appearing a single time and roughly 5.4% taken by the ten largest. Material: PBMCs. All receptors come from a young woman in good health and CMV-seronegative.

This clone occurred a few times. The chain employs TRBV4-1 and TRBJ2-5, with D maybe TRBD1 (5 bases). The CDR3 loop spans 14 amino acids. Trimming pared 4 bases from V and 2 bases from J, leaving 11 bases between. The germline gives CDR1 MGHRA, CDR2 YSYEKL. The CDR3: CASSPVGQQETQYF. The CDR3 DNA follows: TGCGCCAGCAGCCCGGTGGGGCAGCAAGAGACCCAGTACTTC.

The rearrangement uses TRBV11-2 and TRBJ1-1, with unresolved D. The ends were cut back, 1 base at V and 5 bases at J, with 8 bases in the middle. The CDR3 contains 13 residues. The germline V gene has CDR1 SGHAT and CDR2 FQNNGV. CDR3 in amino acids: CASSLVRDTEAFF. In DNA form, the CDR3 reads TGTGCCAGCAGCTTAGTAAGGGATACTGAAGCTTTCTTT.

This chain uses TRBV6-5 with TRBJ2-3; D gene ambiguous. This CDR3 contains 14 residues. Germline V gene data show CDR1 as MNHEY and CDR2 as SVGAGI. Trimming pared 5 bases from V and 0 bases from J, leaving 9 bases between. The CDR3: CASSPQASTDTQYF. For the CDR3, the DNA is TGTGCCAGCAGTCCGCAGGCTAGCACAGATACGCAGTATTTT.

V usage is TRBV5-5 and J usage is TRBJ1-2; TRBD1 matches at 8 bases. The CDR3 spans 15 residues. J lost 5 bases, V lost 4 bases, and 10 bases had no gene match. The germline CDR1 and CDR2 sequences are SGHKS and YYEKEE (reference sequence). The CDR3 sequence: CASSPEDRDIYGYTF. CDR3 nucleotides: TGTGCCAGCAGCCCTGAGGACAGGGACATTTATGGCTACACCTTC.

The rearrangement links TRBV5-6 to TRBJ1-1, with a weak D call TRBD1 (5 bases). This CDR3 is 13 amino acids long. Germline V gives CDR1 SGHDT, CDR2 YYEEEE. V gave up 2 bases and J gave up 5 bases, with 10 bases separating them. The CDR3: CASSFRQGTEAFF. CDR3 bases: TGTGCCAGCAGCTTCCGGCAGGGAACTGAAGCTTTCTTT. Together with reference TRBV5-6 and TRBJ1-1, the CDR3 gives the full variable domain: DAGVTQSPTHLIKTRGQQVTLRCSPKSGHDTVSWYQQALGQGPQFIFQYYEEEERQRGNFPDRFSGHQFPNYSSELNVNALLLGDSALYLCASSFRQGTEAFFGQGTRLTVV.

The gene calls are TRBV19 and TRBJ1-5; D remains unclear. V was clipped by 7 bases and J by 0 bases, with 10 bases between them. Germline CDR1 and CDR2: LNHDA and SQIVND (reference sequence). This CDR3 contains 14 residues. The CDR3 nucleotides read TGTGCCAGTAAGCCCATTTATAGCAATCAGCCCCAGCATTTT. It yields the protein CASKPIYSNQPQHF. Filled out from reference TRBV19 and TRBJ1-5, the complete variable domain reads DGGITQSPKYLFRKEGQNVTLSCEQNLNHDAMYWYRQDPGQGLRLIYYSQIVNDFQKGDIAEGYSVSREKKESFPLTVTSAQKNPTAFYLCASKPIYSNQPQHFGDGTRLSIL.

The V call is TRBV5-4, the J call TRBJ1-2; D gene uncertain. The V gene's germline CDR1 is SGHNT and CDR2 YYREEE (reference sequence). The CDR3 totals 14 residues. Trimming pared 4 bases from V and 2 bases from J, leaving 12 bases between. The CDR3 loop is CASSPTRANYGYTF. In DNA, the CDR3 is TGTGCCAGCAGCCCCACGCGAGCAAACTATGGCTACACCTTC.

In nucleotides, the CDR3 is TGTGCCTGGAGTTCGAAATCCGGGATCGCCCAAGAGACCCAGTACTTC. Protein product: CAWSSKSGIAQETQYF. The chain couples TRBV30 to TRBJ2-5; TRBD2 might be the D (5 bases). Germline V gene data show CDR1 as GTSNPN and CDR2 as SVGIG (reference sequence). There are 16 residues in the CDR3. V was trimmed by 2 bases and J by 1 base, leaving 17 bases between them. Combining the CDR3 with reference TRBV30 and TRBJ2-5 gives the whole variable domain SQTIHQWPATLVQPVGSPLSLECTVEGTSNPNLYWYRQAAGRGLQLLFYSVGIGQISSEVPQNLSASRPQDRQFILSSKKLLLSDSGFYLCAWSSKSGIAQETQYFGPGTRLLVL.